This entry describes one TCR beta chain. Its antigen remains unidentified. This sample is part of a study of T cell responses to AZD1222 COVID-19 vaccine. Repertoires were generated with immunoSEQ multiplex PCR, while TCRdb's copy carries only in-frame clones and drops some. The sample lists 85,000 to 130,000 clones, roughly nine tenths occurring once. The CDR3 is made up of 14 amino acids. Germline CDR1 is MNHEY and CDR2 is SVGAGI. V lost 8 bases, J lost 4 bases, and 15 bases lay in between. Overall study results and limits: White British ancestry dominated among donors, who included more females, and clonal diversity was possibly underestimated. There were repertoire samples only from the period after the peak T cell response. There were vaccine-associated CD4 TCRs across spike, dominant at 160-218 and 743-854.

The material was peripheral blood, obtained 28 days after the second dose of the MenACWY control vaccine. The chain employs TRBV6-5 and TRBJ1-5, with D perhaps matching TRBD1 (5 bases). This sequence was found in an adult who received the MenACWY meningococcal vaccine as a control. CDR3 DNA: TGTGCCAGCCCACGGGGCCAAGGAAATCAGCCCCAGCATTTT. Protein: CASPRGQGNQPQHF.